The 6 T cell receptor beta chains in this list originate from one sample, sequenced in a study of blood T cell repertoires in COVID-19. The repertoire was sequenced with immunoSEQ multiplex PCR; TCRdb's copy has only in-frame clones and lacks some. The sample lists about 170,000 clones; about 85% were seen once. The sequencing sample was made of peripheral blood. The receptors shown here come from a man in his 60s with acute or convalescent COVID-19.

This rearrangement joins TRBV2 to TRBJ2-2; no definite D call. The CDR3 runs to 15 residues. The germline gives CDR1 SNHLY, CDR2 FYNNEI. Trimming took off 2 bases at V and 2 bases at J, with 9 bases between the two ends. CDR3 coding DNA: TGTGCCAGCAGTGAATATAGAGATAACACCGGGGAGCTGTTTTTT. It specifies CASSEYRDNTGELFF.

The chain couples TRBV18 to TRBJ2-7, with 11 bases identical to TRBD2. CDR1 and CDR2 from the germline V gene are KGHSH and LQKENI. Losses at the gene ends were 3 bases for V and 0 bases for J; bases not matched to a gene: 4. The CDR3 length is 16 residues. For the CDR3, the DNA is TGTGCCAGCTCACCCTCTAGCGGGAGGTCCTCCTACGAGCAGTACTTC. Protein product: CASSPSSGRSSYEQYF.

The chain has TRBV19 and TRBJ2-1; TRBD2 matches at 14 bases. Germline V lookup: CDR1 LNHDA, CDR2 SQIVND (reference sequence). After removal of 6 bases from V and 6 bases from J, the junction contained 4 bases not matched to a gene. CDR3 length: 15 residues. For the CDR3, the DNA is TGTGCCAGTAGCTCGGGACTAGCGGGAGCCAATGAGCAGTTCTTC. Translation gives CASSSGLAGANEQFF.

The genes are TRBV5-1 and TRBJ2-5, with unresolved D. Germline assignment: CDR1 SGHRS and CDR2 YFSETQ. V lost 2 bases and J lost 1, with 6 bases in between. This CDR3 contains 13 residues. Written as DNA, the CDR3 is TGCGCCAGCAGCTTAGGAGCCCAAGAGACCCAGTACTTC. Translating it yields CASSLGAQETQYF.

The CDR3 loop reads CAIRGYTDTQYF. The CDR3 DNA reads as TGTGCCATCCGTGGTTACACAGATACGCAGTATTTT. The gene calls are TRBV10-3 and TRBJ2-3; D gene unclear. This CDR3 contains 12 residues. Trimming took 8 bases from V and 2 from J, leaving 8 bases between them. CDR1 ENHRY and CDR2 SYGVKD come from the germline V gene.

Points on this clone: This same CDR3 is encoded by further DNA sequences in the sample. The rearrangement joins TRBV7-9 to TRBJ1-1, with D tentatively TRBD1 (6 bases). The CDR3 spans 14 residues. V lost 1 base and J 1 base, leaving 7 bases between the germline ends. Germline CDR1 is SEHNR and CDR2 is FQNEAQ (reference sequence). CDR3 nucleotides: TGTGCCAGCAGCTTAGGACAGGCGAACACTGAAGCTTTCTTT. Protein sequence: CASSLGQANTEAFF.